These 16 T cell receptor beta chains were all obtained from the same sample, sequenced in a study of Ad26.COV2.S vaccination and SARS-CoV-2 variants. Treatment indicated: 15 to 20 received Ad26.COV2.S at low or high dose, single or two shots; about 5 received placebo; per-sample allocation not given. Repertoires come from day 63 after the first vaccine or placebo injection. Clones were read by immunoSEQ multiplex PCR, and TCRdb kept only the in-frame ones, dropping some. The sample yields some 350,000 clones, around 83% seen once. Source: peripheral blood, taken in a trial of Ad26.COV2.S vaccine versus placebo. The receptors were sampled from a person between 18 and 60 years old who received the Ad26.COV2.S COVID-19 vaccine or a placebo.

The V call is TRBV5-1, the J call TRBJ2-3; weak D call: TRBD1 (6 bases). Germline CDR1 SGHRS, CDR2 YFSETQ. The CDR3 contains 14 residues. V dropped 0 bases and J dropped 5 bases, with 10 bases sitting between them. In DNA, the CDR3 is TGCGCCAGCAGCTTGGTAGCAGGGGTAGATACGCAGTATTTT. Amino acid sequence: CASSLVAGVDTQYF.

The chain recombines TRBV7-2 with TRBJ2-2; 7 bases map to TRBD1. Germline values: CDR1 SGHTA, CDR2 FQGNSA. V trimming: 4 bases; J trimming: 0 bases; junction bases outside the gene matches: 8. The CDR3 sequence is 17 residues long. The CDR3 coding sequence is TGTGCCAGCAGCTCCCGACAGGGTTACGCGAACACCGGGGAGCTGTTTTTT. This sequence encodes CASSSRQGYANTGELFF.

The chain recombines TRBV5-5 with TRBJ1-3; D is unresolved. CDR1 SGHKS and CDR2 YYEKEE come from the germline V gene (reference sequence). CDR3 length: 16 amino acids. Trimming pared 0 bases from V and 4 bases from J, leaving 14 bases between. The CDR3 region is CASSLEARLSGNTIYF. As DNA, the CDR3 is TGTGCCAGCAGCTTGGAAGCCCGACTAAGCGGAAACACCATATATTTT.

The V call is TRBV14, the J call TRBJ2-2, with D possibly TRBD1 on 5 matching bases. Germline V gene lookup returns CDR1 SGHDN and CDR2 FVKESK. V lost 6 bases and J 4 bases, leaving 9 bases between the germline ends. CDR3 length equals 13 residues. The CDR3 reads CASRWTFTGELFF. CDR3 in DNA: TGTGCCAGCAGGTGGACATTCACCGGGGAGCTGTTTTTT.

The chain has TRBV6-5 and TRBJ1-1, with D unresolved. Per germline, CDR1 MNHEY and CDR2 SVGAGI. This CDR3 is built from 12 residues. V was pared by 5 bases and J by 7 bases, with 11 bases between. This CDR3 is CASSKRPYEAFF. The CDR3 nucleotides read TGTGCCAGCAGTAAACGACCCTATGAAGCTTTCTTT.

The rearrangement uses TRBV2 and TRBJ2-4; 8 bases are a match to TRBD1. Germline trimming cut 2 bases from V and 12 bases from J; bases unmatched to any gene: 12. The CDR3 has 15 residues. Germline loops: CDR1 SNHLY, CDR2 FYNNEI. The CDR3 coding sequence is TGTGCCAGCAGTGAATATCAGGGGGACAGGACGAATCAGTACTTC. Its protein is CASSEYQGDRTNQYF.

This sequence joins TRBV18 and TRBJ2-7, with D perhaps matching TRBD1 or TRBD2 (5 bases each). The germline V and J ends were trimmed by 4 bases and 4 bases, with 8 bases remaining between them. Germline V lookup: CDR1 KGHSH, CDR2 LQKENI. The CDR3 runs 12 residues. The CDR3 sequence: CASSQGPYEQYF. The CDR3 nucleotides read TGTGCCAGCTCACAGGGACCGTACGAGCAGTACTTC.

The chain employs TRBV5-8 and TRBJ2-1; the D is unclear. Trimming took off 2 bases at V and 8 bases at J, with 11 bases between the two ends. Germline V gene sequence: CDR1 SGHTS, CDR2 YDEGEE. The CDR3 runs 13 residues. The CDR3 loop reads CASSFWVRDEQFF. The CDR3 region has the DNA TGTGCCAGCAGCTTTTGGGTCCGCGATGAGCAGTTCTTC.

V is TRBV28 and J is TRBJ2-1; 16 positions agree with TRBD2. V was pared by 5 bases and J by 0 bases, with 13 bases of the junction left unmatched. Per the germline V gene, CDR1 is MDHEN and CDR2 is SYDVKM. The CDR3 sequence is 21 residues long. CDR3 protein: CASSRLMGTSGRVSSYNEQFF. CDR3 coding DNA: TGTGCCAGCAGTCGCTTGATGGGGACTAGCGGGAGGGTCAGCTCCTACAATGAGCAGTTCTTC. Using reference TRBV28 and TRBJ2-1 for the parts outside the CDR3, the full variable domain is DVKVTQSSRYLVKRTGEKVFLECVQDMDHENMFWYRQDPGLGLRLIYFSYDVKMKEKGDIPEGYSVSREKKERFSLILESASTNQTSMYLCASSRLMGTSGRVSSYNEQFFGPGTRLTVL.

This CDR3 is CASSRGQGNYGYTF. CDR3 DNA sequence: TGTGCCAGTAGTCGGGGACAGGGAAACTATGGCTACACCTTC. V usage is TRBV19 and J usage is TRBJ1-2, with TRBD1 identical over 9 bases. V shed 5 bases and J 2 bases; nucleotides not matched to a gene: 3. Germline V gene sequence: CDR1 LNHDA, CDR2 SQIVND (reference sequence). The CDR3 spans 14 residues.

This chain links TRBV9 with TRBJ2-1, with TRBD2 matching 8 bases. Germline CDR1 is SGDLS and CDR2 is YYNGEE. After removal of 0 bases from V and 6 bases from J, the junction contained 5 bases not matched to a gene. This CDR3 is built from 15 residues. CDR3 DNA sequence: TGTGCCAGCAGCGTAGCTCCACTAGCGGCCAATGAGCAGTTCTTC. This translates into CASSVAPLAANEQFF.

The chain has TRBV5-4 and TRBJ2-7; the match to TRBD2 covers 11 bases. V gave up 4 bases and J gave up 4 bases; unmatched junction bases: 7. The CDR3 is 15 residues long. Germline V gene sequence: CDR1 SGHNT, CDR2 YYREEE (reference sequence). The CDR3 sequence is CASSETSGVRYEQYF. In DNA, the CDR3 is TGTGCCAGCAGCGAGACTAGCGGGGTGAGATACGAGCAGTACTTC.

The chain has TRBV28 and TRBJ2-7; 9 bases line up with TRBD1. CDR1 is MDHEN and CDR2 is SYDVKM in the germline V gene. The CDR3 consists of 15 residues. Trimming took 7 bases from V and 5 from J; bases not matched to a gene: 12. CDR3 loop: CASNPTGQGGNEQYF. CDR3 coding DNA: TGTGCCAGCAACCCAACGGGACAGGGAGGGAACGAGCAGTACTTC.

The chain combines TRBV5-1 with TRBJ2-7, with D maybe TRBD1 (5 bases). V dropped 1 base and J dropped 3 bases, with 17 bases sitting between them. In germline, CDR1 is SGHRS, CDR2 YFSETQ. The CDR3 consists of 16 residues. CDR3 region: CASSLTSDRKLYEQYF. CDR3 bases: TGCGCCAGCAGCTTGACCTCCGACAGAAAACTCTACGAGCAGTACTTC.

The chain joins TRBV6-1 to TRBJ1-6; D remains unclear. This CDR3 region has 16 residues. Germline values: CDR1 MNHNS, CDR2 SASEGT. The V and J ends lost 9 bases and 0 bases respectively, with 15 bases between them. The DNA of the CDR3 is TGTGCCAGTAGTCAAGTAAAAAGCTCCTATAATTCACCCCTCCACTTT. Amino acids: CASSQVKSSYNSPLHF.

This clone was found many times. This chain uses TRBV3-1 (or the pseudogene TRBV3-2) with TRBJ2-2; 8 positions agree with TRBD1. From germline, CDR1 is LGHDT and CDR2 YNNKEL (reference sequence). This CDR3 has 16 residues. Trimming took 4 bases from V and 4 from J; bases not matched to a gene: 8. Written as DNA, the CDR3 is TGTGCCAGCAGCCCCGGACAGGGAAGGAGCACCGGGGAGCTGTTTTTT. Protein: CASSPGQGRSTGELFF.